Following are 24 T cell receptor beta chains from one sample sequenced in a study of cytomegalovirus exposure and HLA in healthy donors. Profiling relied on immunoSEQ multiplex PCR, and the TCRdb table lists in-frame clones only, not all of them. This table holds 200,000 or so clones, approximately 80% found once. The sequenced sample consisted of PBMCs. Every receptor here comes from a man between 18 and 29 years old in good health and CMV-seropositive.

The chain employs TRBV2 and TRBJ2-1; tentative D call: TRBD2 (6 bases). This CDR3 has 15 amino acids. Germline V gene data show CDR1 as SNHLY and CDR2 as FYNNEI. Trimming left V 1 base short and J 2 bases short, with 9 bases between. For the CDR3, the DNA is TGTGCCAGCAGTGAAGGGAGGGGCGCCTACAATGAGCAGTTCTTC. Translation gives CASSEGRGAYNEQFF.

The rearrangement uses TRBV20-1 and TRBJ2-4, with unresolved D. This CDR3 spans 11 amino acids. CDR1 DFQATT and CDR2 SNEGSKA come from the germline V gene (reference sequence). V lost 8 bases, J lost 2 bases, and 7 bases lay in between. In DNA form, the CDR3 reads TGCAGTCCGCGGTCCAAAAACATTCAGTACTTC. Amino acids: CSPRSKNIQYF.

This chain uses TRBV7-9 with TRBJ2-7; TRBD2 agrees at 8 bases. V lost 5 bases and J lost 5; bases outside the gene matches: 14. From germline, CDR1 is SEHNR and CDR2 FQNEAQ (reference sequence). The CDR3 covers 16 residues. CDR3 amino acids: CASSDGAGSGRNEQYF. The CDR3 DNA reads TGTGCCAGCAGCGATGGGGCGGGGAGCGGGAGAAACGAGCAGTACTTC.

DNA for the CDR3: TGTGCCAGCAGTTTAAAGCAGGGTTTCGGGACCCAGTACTTC. Protein sequence: CASSLKQGFGTQYF. This chain links TRBV28 with TRBJ2-5, with D perhaps matching TRBD1 (5 bases). Trimming took off 2 bases at V and 7 bases at J, with 14 bases between the two ends. The CDR3 covers 14 residues. Germline CDR1 reads MDHEN; CDR2 reads SYDVKM.

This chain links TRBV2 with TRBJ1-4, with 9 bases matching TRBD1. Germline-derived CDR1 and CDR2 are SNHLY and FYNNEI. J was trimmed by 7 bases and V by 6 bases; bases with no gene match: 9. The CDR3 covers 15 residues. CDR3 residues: CASSVPGQGREKLFF. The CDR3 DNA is TGTGCCAGCAGCGTCCCGGGACAGGGCCGTGAAAAACTGTTTTTT.

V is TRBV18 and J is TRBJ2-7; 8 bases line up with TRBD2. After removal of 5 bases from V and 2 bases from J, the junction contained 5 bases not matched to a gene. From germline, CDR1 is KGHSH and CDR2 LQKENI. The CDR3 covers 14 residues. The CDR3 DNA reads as TGTGCCAGCTCAATGAGTAGCGGGGCCTACGAGCAGTACTTC. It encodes CASSMSSGAYEQYF.

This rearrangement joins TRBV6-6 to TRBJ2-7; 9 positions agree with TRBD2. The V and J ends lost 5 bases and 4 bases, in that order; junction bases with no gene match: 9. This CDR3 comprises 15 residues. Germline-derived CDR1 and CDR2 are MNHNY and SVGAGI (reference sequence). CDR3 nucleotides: TGTGCCAGCAGTCCACAGAGCGGGAGGAGATACGAGCAGTACTTC. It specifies CASSPQSGRRYEQYF.

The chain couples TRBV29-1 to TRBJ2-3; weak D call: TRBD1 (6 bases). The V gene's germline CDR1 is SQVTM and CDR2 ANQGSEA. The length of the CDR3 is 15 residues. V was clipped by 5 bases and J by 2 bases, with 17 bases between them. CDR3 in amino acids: CSVRKGGPSTDTQYF. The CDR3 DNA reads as TGCAGCGTTCGAAAAGGGGGTCCATCCACAGATACGCAGTATTTT.

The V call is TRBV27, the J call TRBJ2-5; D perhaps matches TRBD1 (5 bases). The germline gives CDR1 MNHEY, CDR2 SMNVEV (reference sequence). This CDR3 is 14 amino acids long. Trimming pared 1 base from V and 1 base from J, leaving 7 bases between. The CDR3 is CASSLWGPQETQYF. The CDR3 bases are TGTGCCAGCAGTTTATGGGGCCCCCAAGAGACCCAGTACTTC.

The CDR3 region has the DNA TGCGCCAGCAGCTCTCAATGGGGACAGACCTACGAGCAGTACTTC. It specifies CASSSQWGQTYEQYF. V usage is TRBV5-1 and J usage is TRBJ2-7; the match to TRBD1 covers 7 bases. The CDR3 has 15 residues. CDR1 and CDR2 (germline): SGHRS, YFSETQ. The V gene end was trimmed by 3 bases and the J gene end by 2 bases; junction bases not matched to a gene: 8.

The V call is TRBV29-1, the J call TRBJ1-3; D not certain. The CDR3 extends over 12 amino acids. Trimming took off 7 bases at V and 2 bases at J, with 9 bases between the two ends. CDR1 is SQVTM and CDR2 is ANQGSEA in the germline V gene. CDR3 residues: CSGRAAGNTIYF. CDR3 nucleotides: TGCAGCGGGAGGGCAGCTGGAAACACCATATATTTT.

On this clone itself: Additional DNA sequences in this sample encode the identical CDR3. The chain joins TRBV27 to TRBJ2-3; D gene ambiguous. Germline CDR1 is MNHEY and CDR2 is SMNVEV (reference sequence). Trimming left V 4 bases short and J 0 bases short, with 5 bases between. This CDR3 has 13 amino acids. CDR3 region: CASSSLSTDTQYF. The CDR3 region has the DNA TGTGCCAGCAGTTCCCTTAGCACAGATACGCAGTATTTT.

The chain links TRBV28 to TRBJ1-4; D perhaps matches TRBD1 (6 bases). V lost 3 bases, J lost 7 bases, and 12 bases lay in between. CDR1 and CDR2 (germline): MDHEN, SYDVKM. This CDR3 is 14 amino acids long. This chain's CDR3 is CASSFTGSSEKLFF. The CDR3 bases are TGTGCCAGCAGTTTCACAGGGAGTAGTGAAAAACTGTTTTTT.

CDR3 sequence: CASSFSGSSYNEQFF. The CDR3, as DNA: TGTGCCAGCAGCTTTAGCGGGAGCTCCTACAATGAGCAGTTCTTC. J is TRBJ2-1 and V is TRBV11-2, with 9 bases aligning to TRBD2. The V gene's germline CDR1 is SGHAT and CDR2 FQNNGV. This CDR3 has 15 amino acids. After removal of 3 bases from V and 0 bases from J, the junction contained 0 bases not matched to a gene.

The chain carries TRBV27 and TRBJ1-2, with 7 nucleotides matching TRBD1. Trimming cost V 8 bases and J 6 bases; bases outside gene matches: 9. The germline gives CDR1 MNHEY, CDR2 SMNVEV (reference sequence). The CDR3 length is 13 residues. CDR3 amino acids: CASAFRDRDGYTF. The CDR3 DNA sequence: TGTGCCAGCGCCTTTCGAGACAGGGATGGCTACACCTTC.

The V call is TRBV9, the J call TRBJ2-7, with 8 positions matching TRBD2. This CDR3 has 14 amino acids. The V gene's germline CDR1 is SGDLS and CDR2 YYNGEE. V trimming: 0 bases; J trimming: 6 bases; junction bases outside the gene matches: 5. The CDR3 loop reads CASSVAGGPGEQYF. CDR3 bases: TGTGCCAGCAGCGTAGCGGGAGGGCCGGGCGAGCAGTACTTC.

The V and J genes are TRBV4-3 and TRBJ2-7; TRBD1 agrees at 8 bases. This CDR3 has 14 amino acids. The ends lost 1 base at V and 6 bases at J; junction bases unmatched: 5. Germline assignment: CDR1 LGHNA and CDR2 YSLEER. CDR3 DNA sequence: TGCGCCAGCAGCCAAGGACAGGGGACGGGCGAGCAGTACTTC. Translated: CASSQGQGTGEQYF.

The CDR3 DNA reads TGTGCCAGCAGCTTAGGACAGGGGCTTGATGGCTACACCTTC. Translated: CASSLGQGLDGYTF. This chain connects TRBV13 to TRBJ1-2; 7 bases agree with TRBD1. V trimming: 0 bases; J trimming: 6 bases; junction bases outside the gene matches: 4. From germline, CDR1 is PRHDT and CDR2 FYEKMQ (reference sequence). The CDR3 is 14 residues long.

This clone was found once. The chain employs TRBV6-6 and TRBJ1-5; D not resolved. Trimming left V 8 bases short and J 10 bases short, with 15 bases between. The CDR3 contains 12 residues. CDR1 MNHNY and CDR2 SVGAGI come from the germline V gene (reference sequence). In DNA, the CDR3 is TGTGCCAGCGGCAGGCAATCAGGCCCCCAGCATTTT. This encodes CASGRQSGPQHF.

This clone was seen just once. DNA for the CDR3: TGTGCCAGCTCATTCTCGGGGGGGGAAAACACTGAAGCTTTCTTT. It codes for CASSFSGGENTEAFF. The chain joins TRBV18 to TRBJ1-1; D perhaps matches TRBD1 (5 bases). Germline lookup yields CDR1 KGHSH and CDR2 LQKENI. The CDR3 covers 15 residues. Trimming shortened V by 5 bases and J by 2 bases, and 15 bases separated the two germline ends.

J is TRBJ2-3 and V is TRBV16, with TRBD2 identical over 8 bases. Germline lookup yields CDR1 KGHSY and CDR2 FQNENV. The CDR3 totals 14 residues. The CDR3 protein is CACQAGALTGTQYF. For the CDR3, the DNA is TGTGCGTGTCAAGCGGGAGCCCTCACTGGTACGCAGTATTTT. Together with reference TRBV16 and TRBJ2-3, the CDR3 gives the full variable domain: GEEVAQTPKHLVRGEGQKAKLYCAPIKGHSYVFWYQQVLKNEFKFLISFQNENVFDETGMPKERFSAKCLPNSPCSLEIQATKLEDSAVYFCACQAGALTGTQYFGPGTRLTVL.

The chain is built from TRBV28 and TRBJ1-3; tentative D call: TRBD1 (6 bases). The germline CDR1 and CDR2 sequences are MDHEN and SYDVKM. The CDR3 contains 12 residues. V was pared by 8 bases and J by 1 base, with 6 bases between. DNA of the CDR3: TGTGCCAGCCAGGGGTCTGGAAACACCATATATTTT. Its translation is CASQGSGNTIYF.

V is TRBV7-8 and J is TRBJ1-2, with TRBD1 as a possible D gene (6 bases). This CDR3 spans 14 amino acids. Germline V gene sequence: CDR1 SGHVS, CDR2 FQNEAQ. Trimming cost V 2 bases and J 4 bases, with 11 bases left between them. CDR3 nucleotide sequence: TGTGCCAGCAGCTTATCTAGACAGGCCTATGGCTACACCTTC. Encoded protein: CASSLSRQAYGYTF.

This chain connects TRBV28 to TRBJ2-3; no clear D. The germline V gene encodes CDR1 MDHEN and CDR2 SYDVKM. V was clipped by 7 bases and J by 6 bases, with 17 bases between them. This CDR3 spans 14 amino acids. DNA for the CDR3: TGTGCCAGCACCACCCCCCAGGCAACGGATACGCAGTATTTT. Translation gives CASTTPQATDTQYF.